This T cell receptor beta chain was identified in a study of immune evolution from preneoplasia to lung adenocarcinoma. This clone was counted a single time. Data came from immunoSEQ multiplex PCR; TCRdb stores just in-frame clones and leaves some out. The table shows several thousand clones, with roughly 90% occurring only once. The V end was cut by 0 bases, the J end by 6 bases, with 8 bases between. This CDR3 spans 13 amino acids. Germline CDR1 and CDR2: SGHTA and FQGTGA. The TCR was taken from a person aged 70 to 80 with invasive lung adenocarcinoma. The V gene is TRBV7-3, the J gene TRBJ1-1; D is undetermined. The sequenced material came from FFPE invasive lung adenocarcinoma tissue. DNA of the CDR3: TGTGCCAGCAGCTTAACACCCTTGGCTGAAGCTTTCTTT. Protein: CASSLTPLAEAFF.